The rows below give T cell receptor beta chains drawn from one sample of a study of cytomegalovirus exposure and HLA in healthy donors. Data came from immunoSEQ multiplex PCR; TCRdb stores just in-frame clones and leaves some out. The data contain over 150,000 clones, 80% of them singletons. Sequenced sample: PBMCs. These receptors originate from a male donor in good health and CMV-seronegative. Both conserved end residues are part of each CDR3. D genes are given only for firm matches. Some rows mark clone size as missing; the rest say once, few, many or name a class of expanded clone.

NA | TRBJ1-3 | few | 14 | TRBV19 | CASTRGTSGNTIYF | TGTGCCAGTACCCGTGGTACATCTGGAAACACCATATATTTT
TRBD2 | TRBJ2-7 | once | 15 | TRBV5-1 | CASSLRTSGGDEQYF | TGCGCCAGCAGCTTGCGGACTAGCGGGGGGGACGAGCAGTACTTC
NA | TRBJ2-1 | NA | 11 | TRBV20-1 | CSAMTGNEQFF | TGCAGTGCTATGACGGGCAATGAGCAGTTCTTC
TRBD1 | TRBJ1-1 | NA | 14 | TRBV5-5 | CASSRIQGIPEAFF | TGTGCCAGCAGCAGGATACAGGGGATCCCGGAAGCTTTCTTT
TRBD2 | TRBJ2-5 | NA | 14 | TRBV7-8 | CASSSASGGETQYF | TGTGCCAGCAGCTCAGCCAGCGGGGGAGAGACCCAGTACTTC
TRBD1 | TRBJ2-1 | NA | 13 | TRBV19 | CASSLTGDNEQFF | TGTGCCAGTAGTCTAACAGGGGATAATGAGCAGTTCTTC
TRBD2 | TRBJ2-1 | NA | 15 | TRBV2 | CASRVGVAGPNEQFF | TGTGCCAGCAGGGTCGGAGTAGCGGGGCCTAATGAGCAGTTCTTC
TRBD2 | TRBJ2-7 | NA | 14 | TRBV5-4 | CASSSGGPLSEQYF | TGTGCCAGCAGCTCGGGGGGACCGCTGTCGGAGCAGTACTTC
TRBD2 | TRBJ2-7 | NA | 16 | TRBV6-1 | CASSEERTSGGRWQYF | TGTGCCAGCAGTGAAGAGAGGACTAGCGGGGGAAGGTGGCAGTACTTC
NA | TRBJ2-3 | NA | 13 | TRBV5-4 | CASSSGVVDTQYF | TGTGCCAGCAGCTCGGGGGTTGTGGATACGCAGTATTTT
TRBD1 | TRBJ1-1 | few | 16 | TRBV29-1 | CSVPDPDRVSSTEAFF | TGCAGCGTCCCCGACCCCGACAGGGTAAGTTCCACTGAAGCTTTCTTT
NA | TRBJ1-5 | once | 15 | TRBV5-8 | CASSKILRSYQPQHF | TGTGCCAGCAGCAAAATATTGAGGAGCTATCAGCCCCAGCATTTT
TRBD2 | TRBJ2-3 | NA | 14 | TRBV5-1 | CASSPGLATDTQYF | TGCGCCAGCAGCCCGGGACTAGCGACAGATACGCAGTATTTT
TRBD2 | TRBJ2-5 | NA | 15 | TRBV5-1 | CASSVGLAGGETQYF | TGCGCCAGCAGCGTCGGCCTGGCGGGGGGAGAGACCCAGTACTTC
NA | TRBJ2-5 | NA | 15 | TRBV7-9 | CASSPPTATQETQYF | TGTGCCAGCAGCCCCCCGACAGCCACCCAAGAGACCCAGTACTTC
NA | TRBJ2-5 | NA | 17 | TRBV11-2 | CASSLGNTGRLRETQYF | TGTGCCAGCAGCTTAGGCAATACAGGGCGGCTACGAGAGACCCAGTACTTC
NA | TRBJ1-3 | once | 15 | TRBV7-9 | CASSLEGLSGNTIYF | TGTGCCAGCAGCTTAGAAGGACTCTCTGGAAACACCATATATTTT
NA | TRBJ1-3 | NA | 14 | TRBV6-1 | CACRGPSSGNTIYF | TGTGCCTGTCGAGGGCCCTCCTCTGGAAACACCATATATTTT
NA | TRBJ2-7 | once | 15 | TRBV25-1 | CASRAPGAGKGEQYF | TGTGCCAGCAGAGCACCCGGAGCAGGGAAGGGGGAGCAGTACTTC
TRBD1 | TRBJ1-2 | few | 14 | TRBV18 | CASSHDRAYYGYTF | TGTGCCAGCTCACACGACAGGGCTTACTATGGCTACACCTTC
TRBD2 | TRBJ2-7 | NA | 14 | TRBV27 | CASSSPGLAGEQYF | TGTGCCAGCAGTTCCCCGGGACTAGCTGGGGAGCAGTACTTC
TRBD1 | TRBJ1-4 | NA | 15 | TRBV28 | CASSSAGTGDEKLFF | TGTGCCAGCAGTTCGGCCGGGACAGGGGATGAAAAACTGTTTTTT
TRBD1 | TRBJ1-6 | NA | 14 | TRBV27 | CASRGTGGNSPLHF | TGTGCCAGCAGAGGGACAGGGGGTAATTCACCCCTCCACTTT
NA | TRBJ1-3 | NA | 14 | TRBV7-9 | CASSLVASGNTIYF | TGTGCCAGCAGCTTAGTGGCATCTGGAAACACCATATATTTT
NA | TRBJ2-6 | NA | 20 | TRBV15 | CATSRDRPPSAGSGANVLTF | TGTGCCACCAGCAGAGATAGGCCTCCTTCGGCGGGCTCTGGGGCCAACGTCCTGACTTTC
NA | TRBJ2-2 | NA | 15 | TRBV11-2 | CASSRGNRETGELFF | TGTGCCAGCAGTCGAGGGAACAGGGAAACCGGGGAGCTGTTTTTT
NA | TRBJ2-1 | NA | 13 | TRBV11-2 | CASSLVEGNEQFF | TGTGCCAGCAGCTTAGTAGAGGGTAATGAGCAGTTCTTC
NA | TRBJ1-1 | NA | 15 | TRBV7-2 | CASSPSASSRTEAFF | TGTGCCAGCAGCCCTAGCGCCTCCTCCCGCACTGAAGCTTTCTTT
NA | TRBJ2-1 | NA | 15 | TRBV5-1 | CASSPGVAVNNEQFF | TGCGCCAGCAGCCCGGGGGTAGCGGTAAACAATGAGCAGTTCTTC
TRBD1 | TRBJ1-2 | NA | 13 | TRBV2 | CASRGTGAYGYTF | TGTGCCAGCAGGGGGACAGGGGCCTATGGCTACACCTTC
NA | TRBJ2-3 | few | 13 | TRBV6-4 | CASSDDLGDTQYF | TGTGCCAGCAGTGACGACTTGGGAGATACGCAGTATTTT
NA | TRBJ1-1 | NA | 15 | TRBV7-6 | CASSLSRGEVTEAFF | TGTGCCAGCAGCTTATCGCGAGGGGAGGTCACTGAAGCTTTCTTT
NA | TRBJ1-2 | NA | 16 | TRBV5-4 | CASSAGRGEDNYGYTF | TGTGCCAGCAGCGCGGGACGGGGCGAAGATAACTATGGCTACACCTTC
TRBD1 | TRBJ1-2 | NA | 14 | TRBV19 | CASRLTGGNYGYTF | TGTGCCAGTAGACTCACAGGGGGAAACTATGGCTACACCTTC
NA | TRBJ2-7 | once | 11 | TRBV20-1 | CSAPRAHEQYF | TGCAGTGCCCCCAGGGCCCACGAGCAGTACTTC
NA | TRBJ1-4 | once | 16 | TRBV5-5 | CASSSLSGGGSEKLFF | TGTGCCAGCAGCTCCCTCTCCGGGGGCGGGAGCGAAAAACTGTTTTTT
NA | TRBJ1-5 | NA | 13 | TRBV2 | CASLVEGGQPQHF | TGTGCCAGCTTGGTGGAGGGAGGTCAGCCCCAGCATTTT
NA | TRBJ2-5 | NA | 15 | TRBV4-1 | CASSQDPGMEETQYF | TGCGCCAGCAGCCAAGATCCGGGGATGGAAGAGACCCAGTACTTC
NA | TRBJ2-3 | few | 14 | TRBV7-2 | CASSLGRPTDTQYF | TGTGCCAGCAGCTTAGGCAGGCCCACAGATACGCAGTATTTT
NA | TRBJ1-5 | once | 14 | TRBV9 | CASSDDSYNQPQHF | TGTGCCAGCAGTGACGACAGCTACAATCAGCCCCAGCATTTT
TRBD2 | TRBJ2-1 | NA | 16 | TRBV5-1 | CASSLKLAGGPDEQFF | TGCGCCAGCAGCTTGAAACTAGCGGGGGGGCCCGATGAGCAGTTCTTC
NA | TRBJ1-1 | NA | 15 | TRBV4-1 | CASSQEWRMNTEAFF | TGCGCCAGCAGCCAAGAGTGGAGAATGAACACTGAAGCTTTCTTT
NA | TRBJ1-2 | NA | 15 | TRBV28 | CASSFGRAANYGYTF | TGTGCCAGCAGTTTCGGCAGGGCAGCTAACTATGGCTACACCTTC
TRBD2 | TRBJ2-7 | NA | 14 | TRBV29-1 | CSVEGVAGGDEQYF | TGCAGCGTTGAAGGGGTAGCGGGGGGGGACGAGCAGTACTTC
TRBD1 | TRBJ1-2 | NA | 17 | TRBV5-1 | CASSLALGGTGFYGYTF | TGCGCCAGCAGCTTGGCCCTCGGCGGGACAGGATTCTATGGCTACACCTTC
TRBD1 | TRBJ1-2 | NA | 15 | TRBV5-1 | CASSRGTVPNYGYTF | TGCGCCAGCAGCAGAGGGACAGTTCCTAACTATGGCTACACCTTC
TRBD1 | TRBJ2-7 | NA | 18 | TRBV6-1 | CASSERWVSGGPSYEQYF | TGTGCCAGCAGTGAACGATGGGTATCAGGGGGACCCTCCTACGAGCAGTACTTC
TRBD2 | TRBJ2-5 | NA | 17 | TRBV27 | CASSPQSLAGGRETQYF | TGTGCCAGCAGTCCCCAGTCCCTAGCGGGGGGGCGGGAGACCCAGTACTTC
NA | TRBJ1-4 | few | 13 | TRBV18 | CASSPYDSEKLFF | TGTGCCAGCTCACCATATGATAGTGAAAAACTGTTTTTT
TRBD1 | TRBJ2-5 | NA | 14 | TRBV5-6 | CASSLDRRQETQYF | TGTGCCAGCAGTCTGGACAGGAGACAAGAGACCCAGTACTTC
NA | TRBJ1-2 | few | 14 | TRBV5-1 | CASSLSGGDYGYTF | TGCGCCAGCAGCTTGAGCGGGGGCGACTATGGCTACACCTTC